Listed below are T cell receptor beta chains from one sample, sequenced in a study of immune evolution from preneoplasia to lung adenocarcinoma. Profiling relied on immunoSEQ multiplex PCR, and the TCRdb table lists in-frame clones only, not all of them. The sample shows 4,300 or so clones, around 87% of them seen only once. The sequencing sample was made of FFPE invasive lung adenocarcinoma tissue. These receptors were collected from a person aged 50 to 59 with lung adenocarcinoma. Each CDR3 is given with its conserved first and last residue. The D gene is left open where the match is weak.

15,TRBV4-2,TRBJ1-2,NA,CASSQEGSGWAGYTF
17,TRBV4-3,TRBJ1-4,NA,CASSLSGAVATNEKLFF
16,TRBV7-2,TRBJ2-3,TRBD2,CASSPLAGGGPDTQYF
12,TRBV6-6,TRBJ1-1,NA,CASSGGNTEAFF
12,TRBV30,TRBJ1-1,NA,CAWSDRPGEAFF
14,TRBV28,TRBJ2-7,TRBD1,CASRVRDRPNEQYF
14,TRBV7-9,TRBJ2-1,TRBD2,CARGGIAGVSEQFF
15,TRBV11-1,TRBJ2-6,NA,CASSLSASGANVLTF
15,TRBV7-8,TRBJ1-4,TRBD1,CASSSNRGRSEKLFF
15,TRBV9,TRBJ1-5,TRBD1,CASSNGTGGNQPQHF
12,TRBV28,TRBJ1-3,TRBD1,CATLQGVNTIYF
13,TRBV6-5,TRBJ1-3,NA,CASSYRGDNTIYF
18,TRBV4-1,TRBJ2-1,NA,CASSVKVGPPSSYNEQFF
15,TRBV6-6,TRBJ2-6,NA,CASSYSRSGANVLTF
12,TRBV6-4,TRBJ2-1,NA,CASSGPDWKQFF
16,TRBV4-1,TRBJ1-5,NA,CASSLTAGVGGQPQHF
14,TRBV6-4,TRBJ2-6,NA,CASSEATGANVLTF
19,TRBV7-2,TRBJ2-1,TRBD2,CASSLVWSSGSSSYNEQFF
17,TRBV25-1,TRBJ2-5,NA,CASSELGGGGKLETQYF
14,TRBV4-3,TRBJ2-7,NA,CASSQDVGRYEQYF
13,TRBV9,TRBJ2-1,TRBD1,CASTGGTGNEQFF
15,TRBV7-9,TRBJ2-3,NA,CASSLVGGTTDTQYF
14,TRBV5-4,TRBJ2-7,NA,CASSSQGGVHEQYF
14,TRBV19,TRBJ2-2,NA,CASSIISSAGELFF
16,TRBV9,TRBJ2-5,TRBD2,CASSVGAGGPWETQYF
13,TRBV19,TRBJ1-1,TRBD1,CASSKGANTEAFF
18,TRBV19,TRBJ1-5,NA,CASSIAPIQGYSNQPQHF
14,TRBV5-6,TRBJ2-7,NA,CANTAGIARGEQYF
14,TRBV28,TRBJ2-2,NA,CASSETRNTGELFF
16,TRBV27,TRBJ2-1,TRBD1,CASSLIPGQGSNEQFF
13,TRBV2,TRBJ1-1,NA,CASSEEGNTEAFF
15,TRBV30,TRBJ2-3,TRBD2,CAWSVLAGYPDTQYF
14,TRBV9,TRBJ2-5,NA,CASSHDSSQETQYF
16,TRBV30,TRBJ1-3,TRBD1,CAWSVLYRGSGNTIYF
15,TRBV4-1,TRBJ2-7,NA,CASSQTQAYSYEQYF
14,TRBV5-6,TRBJ1-1,NA,CASSLDRVGTEAFF
11,TRBV19,TRBJ1-3,NA,CASWDRNTIYF
14,TRBV7-2,TRBJ1-2,NA,CASSPTDSLYGYTF
13,TRBV7-2,TRBJ2-1,NA,CASSLESSNEQFF
13,TRBV29-1,TRBJ1-2,TRBD1,CSVGTVGGYGYTF
14,TRBV7-9,TRBJ2-7,TRBD1,CASSYDRGVSEQYF
12,TRBV29-1,TRBJ2-1,TRBD1,CSVQGARNEQFF
16,TRBV28,TRBJ1-4,TRBD1,CASSSPGQGLNEKLFF
12,TRBV11-2,TRBJ1-1,TRBD1,CASSLDRGRAFF
13,TRBV6-5,TRBJ1-2,NA,CASSLGLGRGYTF
14,TRBV19,TRBJ2-3,TRBD2,CATLSGRSTDTQYF
17,TRBV28,TRBJ1-2,TRBD1,CASSSWGSGQANYGYTF
12,TRBV6-1,TRBJ2-5,NA,CASRPSQGIQYF
21,TRBV18,TRBJ2-7,TRBD2,CASSNRGLAGGLGRSSYEQYF
16,TRBV4-3,TRBJ1-1,NA,CASSQDPDNVGTEAFF
15,TRBV7-8,TRBJ1-3,TRBD1,CASSPLGQGGNTIYF
19,TRBV4-2,TRBJ2-5,TRBD2,CASSQDWLAGGPRQETQYF
17,TRBV12-5,TRBJ2-5,TRBD1,CASGSWGGTGEDETQYF
16,TRBV11-2,TRBJ2-3,TRBD2,CASSRGLLAGTDTQYF